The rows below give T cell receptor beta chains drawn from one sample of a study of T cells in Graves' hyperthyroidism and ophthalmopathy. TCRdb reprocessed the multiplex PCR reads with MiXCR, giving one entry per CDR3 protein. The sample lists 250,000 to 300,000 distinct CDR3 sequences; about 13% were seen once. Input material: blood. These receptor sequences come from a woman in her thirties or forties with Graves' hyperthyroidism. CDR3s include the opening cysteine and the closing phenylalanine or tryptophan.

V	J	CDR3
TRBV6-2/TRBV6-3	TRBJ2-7	CASSSFSVTYEQYF
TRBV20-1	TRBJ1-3	CSASSGGGNTIYF
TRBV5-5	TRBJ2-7	CASSLSSEQYF
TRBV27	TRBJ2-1	CASSLSTGAINEQFF
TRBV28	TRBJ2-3	CASSIRLAGGITDTQYF
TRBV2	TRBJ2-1	CASSEGGSGVYNEQFF
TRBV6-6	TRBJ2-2	CASSYSFQEELFF
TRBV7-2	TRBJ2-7	CASSSQPGQGYEQYF
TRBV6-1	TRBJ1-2	CASSEAPGGGYTF
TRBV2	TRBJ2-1	CASSPRRGGNEQFF
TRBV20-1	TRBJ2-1	CSASGRILNNEQFF
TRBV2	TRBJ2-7	CASIKSRVSGTYEQYF
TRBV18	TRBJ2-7	CASSPPDGTNYEQYF
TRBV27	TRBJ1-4	CASSATRDQEKLFF
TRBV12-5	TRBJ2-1	CASGLGSYNEQFF
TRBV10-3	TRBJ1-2	CAISESREENGYTF
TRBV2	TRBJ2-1	CASREKRDKYYNEQFF
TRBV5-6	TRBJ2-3	CASSFPSGSTDTQYF
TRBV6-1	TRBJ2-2	CASSGLYTGELFF
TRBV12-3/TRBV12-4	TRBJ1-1	CASRRGTGAFF
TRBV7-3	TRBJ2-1	CASSSGLAGVGEQFF
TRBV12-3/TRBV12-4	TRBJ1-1	CASNRAVNTEAFF
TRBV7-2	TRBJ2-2	CASSLGLPSTGELFF
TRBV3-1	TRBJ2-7	CASSQGRVYEQYF
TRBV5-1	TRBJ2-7	CASSLGGGLAGGRSGPYEQYF
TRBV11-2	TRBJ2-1	CASSFGRDEQFF
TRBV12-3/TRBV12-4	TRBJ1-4	CASSPSRTTNEKLFF
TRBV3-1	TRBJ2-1	CASSHLSSGRAFEQFF
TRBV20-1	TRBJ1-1	CSARSHRSNTEAFF
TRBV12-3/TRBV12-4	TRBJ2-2	CASSLGLAGDTGELFF
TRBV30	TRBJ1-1	CAWSPPRGHPIGLEAFF
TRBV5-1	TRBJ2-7	CASSGGTGPYEQYF
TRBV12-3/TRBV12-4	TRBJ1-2	CASSFRDYGYTF
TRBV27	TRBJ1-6	CASSLFWTDNSPLHF
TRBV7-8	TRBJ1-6	CASSLGVRGNPPLHF
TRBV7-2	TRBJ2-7	CASSSGLAGASYEQYF
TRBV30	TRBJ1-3	CAWSVSSGNTIYF
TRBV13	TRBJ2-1	CASSSGGLAGGPGEQFF
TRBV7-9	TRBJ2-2	CASSARLAGELFF